This T cell receptor (beta chain) was captured in a study of blood T cell repertoires in COVID-19 (dated by TCRdb to 2018 to 2021). With respect to the entire study: Collaborator samples came from the United States, Italy and Spain and covered acute and convalescent phases of COVID-19. The material from the prospective study consisted of cDNA or gDNA derived from T cells, B-cell-depleted T cells, or PBMCs. Subjects who had been exposed to COVID-19, were actively infected with it, or had recovered from it provided the deeply sampled blood TCRbeta repertoires that made up the dataset. The repertoires were released in a freely available public database intended as a resource for research on the immune response to SARS-CoV-2. Samples were obtained from the ongoing ImmuneRACE study (first 160 participants) and from over 1,000 subjects provided by 6 global collaborators. Sample metadata almost always included a de-identified subject ID, COVID-19 status, age in years and sex. HLA class I and class II types, where available, came from metadata supplied by the sample provider rather than from assay-based typing.

TCRbeta CDR3 regions were amplified from genomic DNA using the immunoSEQ Assay, a bias-controlled multiplex PCR. The authors' pipeline ran thus. The number of nucleated cells in each sample was estimated from the amplification of reference gene primers within the assay. To quantify the absolute abundance of each unique TCRbeta CDR3 rearrangement, sequence reads were collapsed and filtered. For each sample, productive Simpson clonality was calculated by taking the square root of Simpson's diversity index across productive rearrangements. Held by TCRdb, this immuneACCESS table contains in-frame sequences only and omits some clones. Under half of the omission traces to an unresolved V gene where checked; the cause of the rest is unknown. V and J calls and clone size are as listed in that table; D and trimming were resolved from the DNA. This sample holds 250,000 to 300,000 clones; 80% to 85% were observed only once. The ten largest clones represent roughly 2.9% of the sample.

Study-wide findings and limitations: The quantity of clinical and demographic metadata differed by source and by participant and was supplied without curation.

Collaborating institutions collected whole blood in K2EDTA tubes following their own protocols. Collaborator samples were shipped for TCRbeta analysis as frozen whole blood, isolated PBMCs, or DNA extracted from either sample type. About this clone: This clone's antigen is unknown. No base quality values were provided; no much bigger clone lies one nucleotide off.

V and J are trimmed by 4 bases and 2 bases, and the gene matches miss 10 bases of the junction. CDR1 SGHTA and CDR2 FQGNSA are derived from the germline V gene. The CDR3, from cysteine to phenylalanine, totals 17 residues. The read is trimmed to its CDR3 DNA, 51 bases read in frame from base 1. The sequenced sample was peripheral blood. The receptor was derived from a woman aged 55 to 70 with active or convalescent COVID-19. The V and J segments used are TRBV7-2 and TRBJ1-5, with 8 junctional bases fitting TRBD1. CDR3 protein: CASSSDRAGWGNQPQHF. The DNA sequence is given as TGTGCCAGCAGCTCGGACAGGGCGGGTTGGGGCAATCAGCCCCAGCATTTT.